This T cell receptor (beta chain) was documented in a study of CD8 T cells in Susac syndrome. This clonotype showed up just once. Trimming removed 2 bases from V and 5 bases from J, with 13 bases in between. The CDR3 length is 15 residues. Germline V CDR1 and CDR2: SEHNR, FQNEAQ (reference sequence). cDNA came from about 0.51 to 1 ug RNA primed by random hexamers. TCRdb fed the immunoSEQ multiplex PCR reads into MiXCR, producing one record per CDR3 protein. Of about 47,000 distinct CDR3 sequences detected, almost 95% appear once; the ten largest clones hold around 0.38%. The J gene is TRBJ2-4, the V gene TRBV7-9, with D perhaps matching TRBD1 (5 bases). This receptor was obtained from a human donor in good health. The sample comprised CD8+ T cells from PBMCs. CDR3 sequence: CASSLTSQAQNIQYF. CDR3 in DNA: TGTGCCAGCAGCTTAACTTCACAGGCTCAAAACATTCAGTACTTC.